The 29 T cell receptor beta chains below were found in one sample sequenced in a study of blood T cell repertoires in COVID-19. The table came from immunoSEQ multiplex PCR; TCRdb's copy has only in-frame clones and leaves some out. Of about 220,000 clones in the sample, 82% were seen once. Source material: peripheral blood. These receptors all stem from a woman in her 70s with COVID-19, enrolled during active disease.

CDR3 in amino acids: CASRDGQGASPLHF. The CDR3 DNA reads as TGTGCCAGCAGAGACGGACAGGGGGCCTCACCCCTCCACTTT. The gene calls are TRBV2 and TRBJ1-6; TRBD1 matches at 11 bases. Trimming took 6 bases from V and 10 from J; bases not matched to a gene: 5. CDR3 length: 14 residues. Germline CDR1 SNHLY, CDR2 FYNNEI.

The table lists this clone with a few counts. The genes are TRBV21-1 and TRBJ1-5. TRBV21-1 is shown as a pseudogene. The CDR3 extends over 15 amino acids. In DNA form, the CDR3 reads TGTGCCAGCAGCAAGACACAGGCGGGAAATCAGCCCCAGCATTTT. It is translated as CASSKTQAGNQPQHF.

This sequence joins TRBV30 and TRBJ1-2; 10 positions agree with TRBD1. This CDR3 region has 12 residues. Germline V gives CDR1 GTSNPN, CDR2 SVGIG (reference sequence). The V gene end was trimmed by 7 bases and the J gene end by 8 bases; junction bases not matched to a gene: 7. In DNA form, the CDR3 reads TGTGCCTACGGGGACAGGGGAAGCGGCTACACCTTC. Protein: CAYGDRGSGYTF.

This clone was detected a few times. J is TRBJ1-4 and V is TRBV10-2, with TRBD1 identical over 8 bases. The ends lost 2 bases at V and 7 bases at J; junction bases unmatched: 18. The length of the CDR3 is 19 residues. Germline values: CDR1 WSHSY, CDR2 SAAADI. The CDR3 is CASSEPYGTGAKEGEKLFF. In DNA form, the CDR3 reads TGCGCCAGCAGTGAGCCGTATGGGACAGGCGCCAAGGAGGGTGAAAAACTGTTTTTT.

The chain couples TRBV7-3 to TRBJ2-1, with D perhaps matching TRBD2 (6 bases). The length of the CDR3 is 12 residues. Trimming shortened V by 1 base and J by 15 bases, and 13 bases separated the two germline ends. The germline gives CDR1 SGHTA, CDR2 FQGTGA. The DNA of the CDR3 is TGTGCCAGCAGCTTAATAGGCGGGGCGCCGTTCTTC. This translates into CASSLIGGAPFF. Looking up the rest from reference TRBV7-3 and TRBJ2-1 gives the full variable domain: GAGVSQTPSNKVTEKGKYVELRCDPISGHTALYWYRQSLGQGPEFLIYFQGTGAADDSGLPNDRFFAVRPEGSVSTLKIQRTERGDSAVYLCASSLIGGAPFFGPGTRLTVL.

The genes are TRBV19 and TRBJ1-4; D unclear. This CDR3 is built from 12 residues. Germline V gene data show CDR1 as LNHDA and CDR2 as SQIVND (reference sequence). Trimming left V 4 bases short and J 8 bases short, with 8 bases between. CDR3 in DNA: TGTGCCAGTAGTACTCGAGGGGAAAAACTGTTTTTT. The encoded protein is CASSTRGEKLFF.

The rearrangement links TRBV5-6 to TRBJ2-7; possible D gene TRBD2, 7 bases. CDR1 SGHDT and CDR2 YYEEEE come from the germline V gene. The length of the CDR3 is 16 residues. V lost 2 bases and J 4 bases, leaving 19 bases between the germline ends. The CDR3 bases are TGTGCCAGCAGCTTCCCAAGGGGGGGACGACGTTACGAGCAGTACTTC. Residues: CASSFPRGGRRYEQYF. The full variable domain, with the rest looked up from reference TRBV5-6 and TRBJ2-7, is DAGVTQSPTHLIKTRGQQVTLRCSPKSGHDTVSWYQQALGQGPQFIFQYYEEEERQRGNFPDRFSGHQFPNYSSELNVNALLLGDSALYLCASSFPRGGRRYEQYFGPGTRLTVT.

The chain carries TRBV21-1 and TRBJ2-7; TRBD1, the table's D call, lacks a check against the DNA. TRBV21-1 is labeled a pseudogene. The CDR3 runs to 19 residues. The CDR3 DNA follows: TGTGCCAGCAGCAAATCGTTGGACAGGGACCCTCGGACCCCACTTGAGCAGTACTTC. Translated: CASSKSLDRDPRTPLEQYF.

The rearrangement uses TRBV5-5 and TRBJ1-5; D remains unclear. The CDR3 contains 15 residues. Trimming cost V 4 bases and J 2 bases, with 13 bases left between them. Germline V lookup: CDR1 SGHKS, CDR2 YYEKEE (reference sequence). The CDR3 DNA sequence: TGTGCCAGCAGCCAAAGACTCCTAGGCAATCAGCCCCAGCATTTT. This codes for CASSQRLLGNQPQHF.

In the case of this clone: This same CDR3 is encoded by further DNA sequences in the sample. CDR3 sequence (DNA): TGTGCCAGCAGCCCCCGCGGGATGAACACTGAAGCTTTCTTT. Its translation: CASSPRGMNTEAFF. The V and J genes are TRBV6-5 and TRBJ1-1; D is undetermined. V lost 6 bases to trimming and J lost 0 bases, with 11 bases between them. This CDR3 has 14 amino acids. Germline CDR1 reads MNHEY; CDR2 reads SVGAGI.

This clone has only a few counts. The chain uses TRBV7-6 and TRBJ2-7, with 7 positions matching TRBD2. The junction had 4 bases not matched to a gene; V was cut back by 2 bases and J by 0 bases. This CDR3 has 15 amino acids. Germline CDR1 reads SGHVS; CDR2 reads FNYEAQ. CDR3 sequence reads: CASSLLAETSYEQYF. DNA of the CDR3: TGTGCCAGCAGCTTACTAGCGGAGACCTCCTACGAGCAGTACTTC. Supplemented by reference TRBV7-6 and TRBJ2-7, the full variable domain reads GAGVSQSPRYKVTKRGQDVALRCDPISGHVSLYWYRQALGQGPEFLTYFNYEAQQDKSGLPNDRFSAERPEGSISTLTIQRTEQRDSAMYRCASSLLAETSYEQYFGPGTRLTVT.

This rearrangement joins TRBV6-5 to TRBJ1-1, with 7 nucleotides matching TRBD1. This CDR3 comprises 14 residues. Germline V gene data show CDR1 as MNHEY and CDR2 as SVGAGI. J lost 1 base, V lost 7 bases, and 6 bases had no gene match. The CDR3 DNA follows: TGTGCCAGCACCCAGGGGGAATGGAACACTGAAGCTTTCTTT. Translating it yields CASTQGEWNTEAFF.

The V gene is TRBV7-2, the J gene TRBJ1-5, with 7 bases that match TRBD1. This CDR3 has 17 amino acids. Trimming took 5 bases from V and 2 from J; bases not matched to a gene: 12. Germline CDR1 reads SGHTA; CDR2 reads FQGNSA. The CDR3 loop reads CASSTHQGEGRNQPQHF. As DNA, the CDR3 is TGTGCCAGCAGCACCCATCAGGGGGAAGGACGCAATCAGCCCCAGCATTTT.

The chain uses TRBV5-1 and TRBJ2-5; 8 bases agree with TRBD1. From germline, CDR1 is SGHRS and CDR2 YFSETQ. The V segment lost 5 bases and the J segment 3 bases; nucleotides outside the gene matches: 6. The CDR3 consists of 14 residues. CDR3 region: CASRVLTGEETQYF. CDR3 nucleotide sequence: TGCGCCAGCAGGGTTTTGACAGGGGAAGAGACCCAGTACTTC.

The rearrangement joins TRBV6-2 or TRBV6-3 to TRBJ2-7; weak D call: TRBD2 (5 bases). Trimming pared 5 bases from V and 6 bases from J, leaving 23 bases between. The CDR3 consists of 16 residues. From germline, CDR1 is MNHEY and CDR2 SVGEGT. The CDR3 nucleotides read TGTGCCAGCAGTCTCCCTCGGTCGATAACGGGGTTCGAGCAGTACTTC. This encodes CASSLPRSITGFEQYF.

The sample holds a few counts of this clone. The chain couples TRBV15 to TRBJ2-7, with D tentatively TRBD1 (6 bases). Germline values: CDR1 LNHNV, CDR2 YYDKDF (reference sequence). The ends were cut back, 5 bases at V and 3 bases at J, with 11 bases in the middle. The CDR3 totals 13 residues. CDR3 sequence: CATSAGQHYEQYF. CDR3 sequence (DNA): TGTGCCACCAGCGCCGGACAGCACTACGAGCAGTACTTC.

The chain joins TRBV12-2 to TRBJ2-1; the DNA was not used to check the table's D call, TRBD2. TRBV12-2 is an annotated pseudogene. The CDR3 runs 13 residues. CDR3 DNA: TGTGCAGCCGAGGGGGGGATCGATGGTGAGCAGTTCTTC. Residues: CAAEGGIDGEQFF.

The J gene is TRBJ2-2, the V gene TRBV6-5, with D perhaps matching TRBD1 (6 bases). The CDR3 has 16 residues. CDR1 is MNHEY and CDR2 is SVGAGI in the germline V gene. V was cut by 0 bases and J by 11 bases, with 19 bases left in between. CDR3 residues: CASSYSTGQRLFELFF. CDR3 DNA sequence: TGTGCCAGCAGTTACTCGACAGGACAACGGCTTTTTGAGCTGTTTTTT.

V usage is TRBV7-9 and J usage is TRBJ1-6; maybe TRBD1 (6 bases). V was cut by 5 bases and J by 6 bases, with 14 bases left in between. The CDR3 runs to 15 residues. Germline CDR1 and CDR2: SEHNR and FQNEAQ (reference sequence). CDR3 sequence reads: CASSLRDISNSPLHF. CDR3 bases: TGTGCCAGCAGCCTCCGGGACATCAGTAATTCACCCCTCCACTTT.

CDR3 in DNA: TGCAGCGTTGAAGGCAGGCCTCCCAACTATGGCTACACCTTC. It translates to CSVEGRPPNYGYTF. The V call is TRBV29-1, the J call TRBJ1-2; D is unresolved. V lost 1 base and J 2 bases, leaving 11 bases between the germline ends. CDR3 length: 14 amino acids. The germline CDR1 and CDR2 sequences are SQVTM and ANQGSEA.

This clone was picked up one time. The chain uses TRBV7-9 and TRBJ1-2; a weak D match, TRBD1 (5 bases). Germline-derived CDR1 and CDR2 are SEHNR and FQNEAQ (reference sequence). The CDR3 loop spans 14 amino acids. Between the trimmed V and J ends, which lost 1 base and 3 bases, there was a span of 9 bases. The CDR3 region has the DNA TGTGCCAGCAGCTTAGTTGCGGGACACTATGGCTACACCTTC. Its protein product is CASSLVAGHYGYTF.

The chain combines TRBV28 with TRBJ2-7; 8 bases map to TRBD1. V lost 2 bases, J lost 3 bases, and 3 bases stayed unmatched. Germline V gene data show CDR1 as MDHEN and CDR2 as SYDVKM. CDR3 length equals 14 residues. This chain's CDR3 is CASSLVGQGYEQYF. The CDR3 DNA reads TGTGCCAGCAGTTTAGTTGGACAGGGCTACGAGCAGTACTTC.

The CDR3 reads CASSKGNRDINEKLFF. CDR3 bases: TGTGCCAGCAGCAAAGGAAACCGGGACATTAATGAAAAACTGTTTTTT. The V call is TRBV21-1, the J call TRBJ1-4; the table's D call of TRBD1 was not tested on the DNA. TRBV21-1 is a pseudogene locus. The CDR3 contains 16 residues.

This clone was observed a single time. J is TRBJ2-3 and V is TRBV29-1; TRBD2 might be the D (6 bases). The CDR3 length is 13 residues. The germline gives CDR1 SQVTM, CDR2 ANQGSEA. V was clipped by 2 bases and J by 6 bases, with 12 bases between them. CDR3: CSVERRDIDTQYF. The CDR3 coding sequence is TGCAGCGTTGAAAGGCGGGATATCGATACGCAGTATTTT.

This clone has only one observation. The chain couples TRBV10-2 to TRBJ1-3, with a weak D call TRBD1 (6 bases). Germline loops: CDR1 WSHSY, CDR2 SAAADI. V was cut by 1 base and J by 0 bases, with 10 bases left in between. CDR3 size: 16 residues. The CDR3: CASSEFRTDSGNTIYF. In nucleotides, the CDR3 is TGCGCCAGCAGTGAGTTTAGGACAGACTCTGGAAACACCATATATTTT.

The V gene is TRBV5-1, the J gene TRBJ1-2; TRBD1 matches 8 bases. The V gene's germline CDR1 is SGHRS and CDR2 YFSETQ. This CDR3 is 15 amino acids long. With V trimmed by 7 bases and J by 3 bases, 11 bases remained unmatched. This chain's CDR3 is CASSFGRGRDYGYTF. The CDR3 nucleotides are TGCGCCAGCTCCTTTGGCAGGGGGCGAGACTATGGCTACACCTTC.

CDR3: CASSQEDRGIYEQYF. CDR3 coding DNA: TGTGCCAGCAGCCAAGAAGACAGGGGGATCTACGAGCAGTACTTC. The rearrangement joins TRBV4-2 to TRBJ2-7, with 9 bases that match TRBD1. Germline CDR1 is LGHNA and CDR2 is YNFKEQ. The CDR3 spans 15 residues. V dropped 0 bases and J dropped 3; count of bases not matched to a gene: 3.

The genes are TRBV9 and TRBJ2-1, with 12 bases lining up with TRBD2. Germline CDR1 and CDR2: SGDLS and YYNGEE. The CDR3 has 16 residues. V lost 0 bases, J lost 8 bases, and 6 bases stayed unmatched. CDR3 loop: CASSVASGRAAYEQFF. CDR3 coding DNA: TGTGCCAGCAGCGTAGCTAGCGGGAGGGCCGCGTATGAGCAGTTCTTC.

The chain combines TRBV18 with TRBJ1-5; D uncertain. The germline V gene encodes CDR1 KGHSH and CDR2 LQKENI. This CDR3 spans 14 amino acids. The V and J ends lost 4 bases and 3 bases respectively, with 10 bases between them. The CDR3 DNA is TGTGCCAGCTCACTAACAGATAACAATCAGCCCCAGCATTTT. Protein product: CASSLTDNNQPQHF.